By frequency in the sample, the clone carrying this TCR beta chain is large. What it binds is unknown. Profiled with immunoSEQ multiplex PCR; TCRdb holds only in-frame clones, not every one. The sample carries approximately 11,000 clones, about four fifths recorded once. Extraction of approximately 2 micrograms of genomic DNA from cryopreserved PBMCs supplied material for TCR beta libraries. The data belong to a study of cytotoxic CD8 clonotypes in ibrutinib-treated CLL. Study summary: Response samples came after a median roughly twelve months of treatment, range 6 to 36. Regarding the study as a whole: The study found baseline clonality above age-matched healthy donors, tracking circulating CD8+ T-cell counts. Sustained-remission patients were sampled at one set of times and progressing patients at different ones.

The CDR3 has 12 residues. V lost 1 base and J 5 bases, leaving 2 bases between the germline ends. The germline CDR1 and CDR2 sequences are SEHNR and FQNEAQ (reference sequence). This specimen was PBMCs, taken at disease progression, from a patient treated with ibrutinib. The rearrangement joins TRBV7-9 to TRBJ2-2, with D uncertain. This receptor was taken from a human donor with chronic lymphocytic leukemia. CDR3 in amino acids: CASSLGTGELFF. CDR3 nucleotides: TGTGCCAGCAGCTTAGGAACCGGGGAGCTGTTTTTT.